What follows is one T cell receptor beta chain and its context. This specimen comes from a study of blood T cells in healthy people across ages. The CDR3 covers 13 residues. V was shortened by 6 bases and J by 12 bases, with 20 bases between the two germline ends. Germline V gene lookup returns CDR1 MDHEN and CDR2 SYDVKM. A second PCR of roughly 6 to 12 cycles used a sample-barcoded 5' primer and a J-beta primer mix. Via MiXCR, TCRdb re-called the 5' RACE reads, giving one row per CDR3 protein. The sample includes 650,000 to 800,000 distinct CDR3 sequences, approximately 48% of them seen just once. The clonotype comes from a man in his 60s in good health. The rearrangement links TRBV28 to TRBJ2-5; TRBD1 might be the D (6 bases). Sequences were obtained from blood. For the CDR3, the DNA is TGTGCCAGCAGCTCACAGAATACAGGGTTGGAGTACTTC. It encodes CASSSQNTGLEYF.